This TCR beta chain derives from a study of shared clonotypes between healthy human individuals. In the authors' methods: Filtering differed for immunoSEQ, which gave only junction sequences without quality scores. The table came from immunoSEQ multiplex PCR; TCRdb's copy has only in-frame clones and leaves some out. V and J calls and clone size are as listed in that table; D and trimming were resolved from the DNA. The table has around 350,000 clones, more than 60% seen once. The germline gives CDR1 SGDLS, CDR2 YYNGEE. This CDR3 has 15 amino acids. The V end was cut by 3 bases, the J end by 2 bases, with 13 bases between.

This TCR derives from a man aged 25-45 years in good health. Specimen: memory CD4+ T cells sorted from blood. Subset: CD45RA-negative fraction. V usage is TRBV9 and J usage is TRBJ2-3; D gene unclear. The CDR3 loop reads CASSAVSSPTDTQYF. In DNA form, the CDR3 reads TGTGCCAGCAGCGCCGTGAGCAGTCCCACAGATACGCAGTATTTT.